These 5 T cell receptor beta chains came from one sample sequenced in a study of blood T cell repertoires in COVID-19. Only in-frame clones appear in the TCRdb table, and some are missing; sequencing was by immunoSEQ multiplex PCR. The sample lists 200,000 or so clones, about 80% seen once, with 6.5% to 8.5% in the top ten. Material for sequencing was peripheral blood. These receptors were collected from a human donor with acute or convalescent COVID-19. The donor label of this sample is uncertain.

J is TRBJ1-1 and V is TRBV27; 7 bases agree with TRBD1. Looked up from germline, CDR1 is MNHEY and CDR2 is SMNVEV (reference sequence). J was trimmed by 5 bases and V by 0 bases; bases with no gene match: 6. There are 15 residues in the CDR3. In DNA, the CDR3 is TGTGCCAGCAGTTTATCAAGGGGGCCGGGGACTGAAGCTTTCTTT. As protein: CASSLSRGPGTEAFF.

The CDR3 nucleotides read TGTGCCAGTAGTATCGGACACGGACTATACGAGCAGTACTTC. Translating it yields CASSIGHGLYEQYF. The rearrangement joins TRBV19 to TRBJ2-7; D is perhaps TRBD2 (6 bases). The CDR3 contains 14 residues. Germline loops: CDR1 LNHDA, CDR2 SQIVND (reference sequence). The germline V and J ends were trimmed by 3 bases and 4 bases, with 13 bases remaining between them.

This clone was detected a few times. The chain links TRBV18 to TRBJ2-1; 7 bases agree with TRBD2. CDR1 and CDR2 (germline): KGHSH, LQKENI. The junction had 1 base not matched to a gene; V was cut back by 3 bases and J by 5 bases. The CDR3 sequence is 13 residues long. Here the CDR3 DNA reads TGTGCCAGCTCACCGGGGAGGGACAATGAGCAGTTCTTC. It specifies CASSPGRDNEQFF. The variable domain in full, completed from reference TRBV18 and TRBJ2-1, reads NAGVMQNPRHLVRRRGQEARLRCSPMKGHSHVYWYRQLPEEGLKFMVYLQKENIIDESGMPKERFSAEFPKEGPSILRIQQVVRGDSAAYFCASSPGRDNEQFFGPGTRLTVL.

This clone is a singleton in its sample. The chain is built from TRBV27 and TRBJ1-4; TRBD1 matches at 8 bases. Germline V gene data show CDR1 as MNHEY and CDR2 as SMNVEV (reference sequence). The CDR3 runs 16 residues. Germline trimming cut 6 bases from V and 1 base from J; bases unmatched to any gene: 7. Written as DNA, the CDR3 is TGTGCCAGCAGCCAGACAGGGGCCGTAACTAATGAAAAACTGTTTTTT. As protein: CASSQTGAVTNEKLFF. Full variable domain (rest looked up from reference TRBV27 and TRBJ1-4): EAQVTQNPRYLITVTGKKLTVTCSQNMNHEYMSWYRQDPGLGLRQIYYSMNVEVTDKGDVPEGYKVSRKEKRNFPLILESPSPNQTSLYFCASSQTGAVTNEKLFFGSGTQLSVL.

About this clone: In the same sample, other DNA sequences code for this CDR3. The CDR3 spells CASSLPGEATEAFF. The CDR3 DNA is TGCGCCAGCAGCTTGCCGGGGGAGGCCACTGAAGCTTTCTTT. The chain carries TRBV5-1 and TRBJ1-1; perhaps TRBD1 as D (5 bases). The germline CDR1 and CDR2 sequences are SGHRS and YFSETQ. This CDR3 has 14 residues. The ends were cut back, 1 base at V and 4 bases at J, with 11 bases in the middle.